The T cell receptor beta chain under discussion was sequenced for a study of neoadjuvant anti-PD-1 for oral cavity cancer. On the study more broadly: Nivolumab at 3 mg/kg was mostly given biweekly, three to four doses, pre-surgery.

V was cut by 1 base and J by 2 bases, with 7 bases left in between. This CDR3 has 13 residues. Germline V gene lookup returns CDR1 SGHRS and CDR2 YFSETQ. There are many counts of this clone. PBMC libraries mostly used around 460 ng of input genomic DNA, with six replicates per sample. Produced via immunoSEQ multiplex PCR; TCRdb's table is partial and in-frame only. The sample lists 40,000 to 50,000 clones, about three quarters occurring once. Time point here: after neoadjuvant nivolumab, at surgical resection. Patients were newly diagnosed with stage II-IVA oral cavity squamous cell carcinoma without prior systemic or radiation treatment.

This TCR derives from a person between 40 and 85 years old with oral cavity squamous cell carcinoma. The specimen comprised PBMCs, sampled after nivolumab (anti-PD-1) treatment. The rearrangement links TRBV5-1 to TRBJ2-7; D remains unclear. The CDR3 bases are TGCGCCAGCAGCTTGCAGGAAACCTACGAGCAGTACTTC. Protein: CASSLQETYEQYF. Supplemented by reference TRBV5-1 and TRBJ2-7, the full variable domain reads KAGVTQTPRYLIKTRGQQVTLSCSPISGHRSVSWYQQTPGQGLQFLFEYFSETQRNKGNFPGRFSGRQFSNSRSEMNVSTLELGDSALYLCASSLQETYEQYFGPGTRLTVT.